Each of the 29 T cell receptor beta chains below was sequenced from the same sample in a study of PD-1 blockade in classical Hodgkin lymphoma. Repertoires were generated with immunoSEQ multiplex PCR, while TCRdb's copy carries only in-frame clones and drops some. The sample includes tens of thousands of clones, 89% of them seen just once. This sample's time point: newly diagnosed, previously untreated cHL patient sample. Magnetic negative selection of thawed PBMCs was the method by which CD4+ T cells were purified. The specimen was CD4+ T cells from blood. All receptors come from a human donor with classical Hodgkin lymphoma.

CDR3 sequence: CASSEPGTGRGYTF. CDR3 DNA: TGTGCCAGCAGCGAACCCGGGACAGGGCGCGGCTACACCTTC. V is TRBV9 and J is TRBJ1-2; 9 bases line up with TRBD1. There are 14 residues in the CDR3. Germline assignment: CDR1 SGDLS and CDR2 YYNGEE. The trim removed 3 bases at V and 8 bases at J, leaving 8 bases unmatched.

The rearrangement joins TRBV2 to TRBJ1-1; D call uncertain. CDR3 length: 11 residues. Trimming took off 11 bases at V and 0 bases at J, with 7 bases between the two ends. Germline CDR1 reads SNHLY; CDR2 reads FYNNEI. The CDR3: CACKMNTEAFF. Here the CDR3 DNA reads TGTGCCTGCAAAATGAACACTGAAGCTTTCTTT.

The chain is built from TRBV28 and TRBJ2-1; tentative D call: TRBD2 (7 bases). CDR1 is MDHEN and CDR2 is SYDVKM in the germline V gene. This CDR3 comprises 13 residues. The ends were cut back, 2 bases at V and 6 bases at J, with 8 bases in the middle. Here the CDR3 reads CASSLGGANEQFF. The CDR3 bases are TGTGCCAGCAGTTTAGGGGGGGCCAATGAGCAGTTCTTC.

The V and J genes are TRBV11-3 and TRBJ2-7; 12 positions match TRBD2. The germline gives CDR1 SGHNT, CDR2 YENEEA. V shed 3 bases and J 2 bases; nucleotides not matched to a gene: 11. CDR3 size: 18 residues. The CDR3 is CASSFSDLAGGSPYEQYF. The CDR3 coding sequence is TGTGCCAGCAGCTTTTCCGACCTAGCGGGAGGGAGCCCCTACGAGCAGTACTTC.

V usage is TRBV12-5 and J usage is TRBJ2-3; D is perhaps TRBD2 (5 bases). Germline V gene lookup returns CDR1 LGHNT and CDR2 FRNRAP. Trimming removed 8 bases at V and 1 base at J, with 13 bases between. The CDR3 spans 14 residues. CDR3 nucleotide sequence: TGTGCTAGTTTGTACCGAGCGGGCACAGATACGCAGTATTTT. Translation gives CASLYRAGTDTQYF.

The chain uses TRBV30 and TRBJ1-5; a possible D gene is TRBD1 (6 bases). V lost 4 bases and J lost 2, with 9 bases in between. This CDR3 comprises 13 residues. Germline-derived CDR1 and CDR2 are GTSNPN and SVGIG (reference sequence). The CDR3 coding sequence is TGTGCCTGGACCCCAGGGGGCAATCAGCCCCAGCATTTT. It translates to CAWTPGGNQPQHF.

The J gene is TRBJ1-1, the V gene TRBV7-2, with D hard to call. Trimming cost V 4 bases and J 4 bases, with 4 bases left between them. There are 11 residues in the CDR3. Germline V gene data show CDR1 as SGHTA and CDR2 as FQGNSA. CDR3 amino acids: CASSSGTEAFF. The CDR3 nucleotides read TGTGCCAGCAGCTCCGGCACTGAAGCTTTCTTT.

On this clone: The junction does not match germline at one end; this may be a read error. CDR3 sequence reads: CASTLIGGGNQPQHF. CDR3 DNA: TGTGCCAGCACCTTAATCGGGGGGGGCAATCAGCCCCAGCATTTT. The chain couples TRBV7-8 to TRBJ1-5; D is perhaps TRBD1 (5 bases). The CDR3 length is 15 residues. Per germline, CDR1 SGHVS and CDR2 FQNEAQ.

This chain connects TRBV6-6 to TRBJ2-7, with 9 bases fitting TRBD1. Germline CDR1 and CDR2: MNHNY and SVGAGI (reference sequence). This CDR3 comprises 13 residues. The V segment lost 6 bases and the J segment 2 bases; nucleotides outside the gene matches: 2. This chain's CDR3 is CASRRQGAYEQYF. The CDR3 nucleotides are TGTGCCAGCAGGAGACAGGGGGCCTACGAGCAGTACTTC.

V gene TRBV7-2 combines with J gene TRBJ1-5; 7 bases match TRBD1. CDR1 and CDR2 (germline): SGHTA, FQGNSA. After removal of 5 bases from V and 5 bases from J, the junction contained 6 bases not matched to a gene. The CDR3 totals 14 residues. This CDR3 reads CASSPRQGDQPQHF. The CDR3 DNA follows: TGTGCCAGCAGCCCGCGACAGGGAGATCAGCCCCAGCATTTT.

This clone was found once. The chain carries TRBV9 and TRBJ2-2; 7 bases align to TRBD2. With V trimmed by 0 bases and J by 0 bases, 2 bases remained unmatched. Germline V gene lookup returns CDR1 SGDLS and CDR2 YYNGEE. The CDR3 contains 16 residues. Here the CDR3 DNA reads TGTGCCAGCAGCGTAGGTGCGGGGGCGAACACCGGGGAGCTGTTTTTT. This codes for CASSVGAGANTGELFF.

This clone was seen only once. The rearrangement uses TRBV2 and TRBJ2-5; D gene unclear. The CDR3 extends over 14 amino acids. V dropped 1 base and J dropped 0 bases, with 6 bases sitting between them. Germline V lookup: CDR1 SNHLY, CDR2 FYNNEI. The CDR3 sequence: CASSEVADQETQYF. Here the CDR3 DNA reads TGTGCCAGCAGTGAAGTGGCCGACCAAGAGACCCAGTACTTC.

This sequence joins TRBV11-1 and TRBJ2-7, with 7 nucleotides matching TRBD1. V gave up 6 bases and J gave up 1 base; unmatched junction bases: 3. CDR3 length equals 13 residues. CDR1 is SGHAT and CDR2 is FQDESV in the germline V gene (reference sequence). CDR3 loop: CASSLGQSYEQYF. Here the CDR3 DNA reads TGTGCCAGCAGTCTGGGACAGTCCTACGAGCAGTACTTC.

This rearrangement joins TRBV7-2 to TRBJ2-5; perhaps TRBD1 as D (5 bases). The end of the DNA aligns better with TRBJ2-7, so the J call may be wrong. The CDR3 is 15 residues long. Germline lookup yields CDR1 SGHTA and CDR2 FQGNSA. This CDR3 reads CASSLEAGSRHEQYF. The CDR3 DNA is TGTGCCAGCAGCTTAGAGGCAGGGTCTCGCCACGAGCAGTACTTC.

This clone was picked up a small number of times. This chain links TRBV4-3 with TRBJ1-2; 8 bases match TRBD1. With V trimmed by 3 bases and J by 2 bases, 2 bases remained unmatched. This CDR3 spans 14 amino acids. Germline CDR1 reads LGHNA; CDR2 reads YSLEER. The CDR3 region has the DNA TGCGCCAGCAGCCAGGGGGACAGGAACTATGGCTACACCTTC. The encoded protein is CASSQGDRNYGYTF.

The genes are TRBV28 and TRBJ1-5, with a weak D call TRBD1 (5 bases). V gave up 8 bases and J gave up 6 bases, with 20 bases separating them. Germline V gene sequence: CDR1 MDHEN, CDR2 SYDVKM. The CDR3 runs 15 residues. This CDR3 reads CASGGGTKGAQPQHF. The CDR3 DNA sequence: TGTGCCAGCGGTGGAGGGACTAAAGGGGCTCAGCCCCAGCATTTT.

This chain uses TRBV29-1 with TRBJ2-1; 12 bases match TRBD2. Trimming at V came to 5 bases and at J to 5 bases, leaving 4 bases not matched to a gene. In germline, CDR1 is SQVTM, CDR2 ANQGSEA. This CDR3 spans 14 amino acids. The CDR3 DNA sequence: TGCAGCGTTACCCGGACTAGCGGGAACAATGAGCAGTTCTTC. Translation: CSVTRTSGNNEQFF.

This sequence joins TRBV2 and TRBJ2-3, with D perhaps matching TRBD2 (5 bases). Trimming shortened V by 2 bases and J by 2 bases, and 14 bases separated the two germline ends. CDR1 and CDR2 (germline): SNHLY, FYNNEI. The CDR3 is made up of 16 amino acids. CDR3: CASSERFWTSTDTQYF. The CDR3 DNA reads as TGTGCCAGCAGTGAAAGGTTTTGGACTTCCACAGATACGCAGTATTTT.

The V call is TRBV28, the J call TRBJ1-2; no reliable D call. Germline V CDR1 and CDR2: MDHEN, SYDVKM. The CDR3 has 14 residues. V was trimmed by 8 bases and J by 8 bases, leaving 21 bases between them. CDR3 in DNA: TGTGCCAGCGATCCCACATCAGTGCCTGCCGGCTACACCTTC. Translating it yields CASDPTSVPAGYTF.

This rearrangement joins TRBV1 to TRBJ2-7; TRBD1 is the table's D call, not checked against the DNA. TRBV1 is a recognized pseudogene. There are 16 residues in the CDR3. CDR3: CTSSQPSGRSQGEQYF. CDR3 sequence (DNA): TGCACCAGCAGCCAACCCTCCGGCAGGTCACAAGGCGAGCAGTACTTC.

The genes are TRBV10-3 and TRBJ2-3; tentatively, D is TRBD2 (6 bases). Germline CDR1 ENHRY, CDR2 SYGVKD. This CDR3 has 15 amino acids. The V and J ends lost 3 bases and 2 bases respectively, with 12 bases between them. This chain's CDR3 is CAISDDSGYTDTQYF. In DNA, the CDR3 is TGTGCCATCAGTGATGATAGCGGATACACAGATACGCAGTATTTT.

The chain carries TRBV5-4 and TRBJ2-1; 8 positions match TRBD2. Trimming at V came to 0 bases and at J to 10 bases, leaving 18 bases not matched to a gene. This CDR3 contains 18 residues. Germline V gene lookup returns CDR1 SGHNT and CDR2 YYREEE (reference sequence). The CDR3 nucleotides are TGTGCCAGCAGCTTGGCGGTCATAGCGGGGACCCCGGTCCAGGAGCAGTTCTTC. This encodes CASSLAVIAGTPVQEQFF.

This chain links TRBV7-9 with TRBJ1-3, with a tentative D call TRBD1 (5 bases). The germline gives CDR1 SEHNR, CDR2 FQNEAQ (reference sequence). Trimming left V 6 bases short and J 0 bases short, with 18 bases between. This CDR3 spans 17 amino acids. CDR3 residues: CASSTEVRALSGNTIYF. The CDR3 DNA reads TGTGCCAGCAGTACGGAGGTCAGGGCTCTCTCTGGAAACACCATATATTTT.

J is TRBJ2-7 and V is TRBV12-5; D is undetermined. The V gene's germline CDR1 is LGHNT and CDR2 FRNRAP. The CDR3 is made up of 14 amino acids. V was pared by 8 bases and J by 3 bases, with 17 bases between. CDR3 protein: CASTSPSGRYEQYF. In nucleotides, the CDR3 is TGTGCTAGTACCTCCCCTTCTGGACGCTACGAGCAGTACTTC.

The chain employs TRBV5-4 and TRBJ1-1; no firm D call. Per germline, CDR1 SGHNT and CDR2 YYREEE (reference sequence). CDR3 length: 15 residues. The V and J ends lost 4 bases and 5 bases respectively, with 18 bases between them. CDR3 residues: CASSPEPALNTEAFF. CDR3 DNA: TGTGCCAGCAGCCCCGAGCCAGCCCTTAATACTGAAGCTTTCTTT.

The rearrangement joins TRBV6-6 to TRBJ2-1, with 7 positions matching TRBD1. V was pared by 5 bases and J by 8 bases, with 0 bases of the junction left unmatched. CDR1 and CDR2 (germline): MNHNY, SVGAGI (reference sequence). The CDR3 sequence is 11 residues long. CDR3 sequence: CASSTGDEQFF. In DNA, the CDR3 is TGTGCCAGCAGTACAGGGGATGAGCAGTTCTTC.

This chain uses TRBV5-1 with TRBJ2-1; 16 bases are a match to TRBD2. Germline-derived CDR1 and CDR2 are SGHRS and YFSETQ. CDR3 length: 22 residues. With V trimmed by 4 bases and J by 0 bases, 16 bases remained unmatched. The CDR3 here is CASSPRTTGTSGRANSYNEQFF. The DNA of the CDR3 is TGCGCCAGCAGCCCGCGGACAACCGGGACTAGCGGGAGGGCCAACTCCTACAATGAGCAGTTCTTC.

This chain joins TRBV29-1 and TRBJ2-7, with no clear D. Germline CDR1 reads SQVTM; CDR2 reads ANQGSEA. V was pared by 6 bases and J by 2 bases, with 8 bases between. CDR3 length: 11 amino acids. The CDR3 protein is CSVRLTYEQYF. The CDR3 nucleotides read TGCAGCGTACGACTCACCTACGAGCAGTACTTC.

The CDR3 nucleotides are TGTGCCAGCAGCTCTTTTGGGACAGATGGTAATGAAAAACTGTTTTTT. Its translation: CASSSFGTDGNEKLFF. The chain couples TRBV7-9 to TRBJ1-4; 7 positions match TRBD1. Germline V gives CDR1 SEHNR, CDR2 FQNEAQ (reference sequence). The length of the CDR3 is 16 residues. Trimming removed 4 bases from V and 4 bases from J; junction bases left unmatched: 9.